The rows below give T cell receptor beta chains drawn from one sample of a study of shared clonotypes between healthy human individuals. Libraries were prepared by immunoSEQ multiplex PCR; TCRdb keeps only in-frame clonotypes and omits some of them. The table lists about 490,000 clones, 70% to 80% of them singletons. Sequenced: PBMCs. These TCRs come from a woman between 40 and 55 years old in good health. Some clones in this sample may be carry-over from other donors' samples. CDR3s include the opening cysteine and the closing phenylalanine or tryptophan. Each record gives: J gene, D gene, clone size, CDR3 length, V gene, CDR3 DNA, CDR3 protein. D genes are given only for firm matches. The size field is filled for only some rows; it gives once, few, many or a size class.

J gene: TRBJ1-4
D gene: NA
clone size: few
CDR3 length: 12
V gene: TRBV30
CDR3 DNA: TGTGCCTGGGCCGGGAGGGATGAAAAACTGTTTTTT
CDR3 protein: CAWAGRDEKLFF

J gene: TRBJ2-3
D gene: NA
clone size: NA
CDR3 length: 16
V gene: TRBV11-2
CDR3 DNA: TGTGCCAGCAGCGTCGCCGGGACCCCTATTACAGATACGCAGTATTTT
CDR3 protein: CASSVAGTPITDTQYF

J gene: TRBJ2-2
D gene: NA
clone size: NA
CDR3 length: 12
V gene: TRBV2
CDR3 DNA: TGTGCCAGCAGTGGCAGGGCCGGGGAGCTGTTTTTT
CDR3 protein: CASSGRAGELFF

J gene: TRBJ2-7
D gene: TRBD1
clone size: few
CDR3 length: 16
V gene: TRBV4-2
CDR3 DNA: TGTGCCAGCAGCCAGGAAACGGGACAGGGTCGGTACGAGCAGTACTTC
CDR3 protein: CASSQETGQGRYEQYF

J gene: TRBJ2-7
D gene: TRBD2
clone size: NA
CDR3 length: 15
V gene: TRBV15
CDR3 DNA: TGTGCCACCAGCAGAAATCTAGCGGGAGATTACGAGCAGTACTTC
CDR3 protein: CATSRNLAGDYEQYF

J gene: TRBJ2-1
D gene: TRBD2
clone size: NA
CDR3 length: 16
V gene: TRBV10-1
CDR3 DNA: TGCGCCAGCAGTGATTTAGCGGGAGGGTATTACAATGAGCAGTTCTTC
CDR3 protein: CASSDLAGGYYNEQFF

J gene: TRBJ1-1
D gene: NA
clone size: few
CDR3 length: 11
V gene: TRBV29-1
CDR3 DNA: TGCAGCGTTGAGAAAGGGGCTGAAGCTTTCTTT
CDR3 protein: CSVEKGAEAFF

J gene: TRBJ2-7
D gene: NA
clone size: NA
CDR3 length: 14
V gene: TRBV5-1
CDR3 DNA: TGCGCCAGCAGCTTAACGGTTACCTCCTACGAGCAGTACTTC
CDR3 protein: CASSLTVTSYEQYF

J gene: TRBJ1-1
D gene: NA
clone size: NA
CDR3 length: 15
V gene: TRBV19
CDR3 DNA: TGTGCCAGTAGTGTTACAGGACTCATGAACACTGAAGCTTTCTTT
CDR3 protein: CASSVTGLMNTEAFF

J gene: TRBJ1-1
D gene: TRBD1
clone size: NA
CDR3 length: 17
V gene: TRBV19
CDR3 DNA: TGTGCCAGTAGTCCCCGGGACAGGGGAGCGCTGAACACTGAAGCTTTCTTT
CDR3 protein: CASSPRDRGALNTEAFF

J gene: TRBJ2-3
D gene: TRBD1
clone size: NA
CDR3 length: 15
V gene: TRBV7-2
CDR3 DNA: TGTGCCAGCAGCTTCCGGGACAGGGTGAAAGATACGCAGTATTTT
CDR3 protein: CASSFRDRVKDTQYF

J gene: TRBJ1-2
D gene: NA
clone size: few
CDR3 length: 13
V gene: TRBV11-3
CDR3 DNA: TGTGCCAGCAGCTTAAATCTGCGGCGTGGCTACACCTTC
CDR3 protein: CASSLNLRRGYTF

J gene: TRBJ2-3
D gene: NA
clone size: NA
CDR3 length: 12
V gene: TRBV6-6
CDR3 DNA: TGTGCCAGCAGTTACAGACCAGATACGCAGTATTTT
CDR3 protein: CASSYRPDTQYF

J gene: TRBJ2-5
D gene: NA
clone size: many
CDR3 length: 16
V gene: TRBV28
CDR3 DNA: TGTGCCAGCAGTTTAGGGGCAGGGAGAAGGCGAGAGACCCAGTACTTC
CDR3 protein: CASSLGAGRRRETQYF

J gene: TRBJ1-3
D gene: TRBD1
clone size: NA
CDR3 length: 14
V gene: TRBV7-9
CDR3 DNA: TGTGCCAGCAGATCCGGAGGGGGCGGAAACACCATATATTTT
CDR3 protein: CASRSGGGGNTIYF

J gene: TRBJ2-1
D gene: NA
clone size: NA
CDR3 length: 15
V gene: TRBV5-1
CDR3 DNA: TGCGCCAGCAGCTTGCGGTCAAGCTCCTACAATGAGCAGTTCTTC
CDR3 protein: CASSLRSSSYNEQFF

J gene: TRBJ1-1
D gene: NA
clone size: NA
CDR3 length: 13
V gene: TRBV19
CDR3 DNA: TGTGCCAGTAGTATAGAGGTGGCCACTGAAGCTTTCTTT
CDR3 protein: CASSIEVATEAFF

J gene: TRBJ2-1
D gene: NA
clone size: once
CDR3 length: 12
V gene: TRBV28
CDR3 DNA: TGTGCCAGCAGTTTGGTGGACAATGAGCAGTTCTTC
CDR3 protein: CASSLVDNEQFF